The present entry profiles one T cell receptor (beta chain) with its context. This CDR3 is built from 14 residues. The V segment lost 6 bases and the J segment 3 bases; nucleotides outside the gene matches: 4. CDR1 and CDR2 from the germline V gene are MNHEY and SVGAGI. The sample is drawn from a study of memory CD4+ T cells and cytomegalovirus serostatus. Study-level background: Of the healthy Belgian adults, 9 or 10 were CMV seropositive and more than 20 seronegative.

Single viable CD3+CD4+CD8-CD45RO+ cells were sorted as the memory CD4+ T cells. The data were produced by immunoSEQ multiplex PCR, yet TCRdb's version contains in-frame clones alone and is incomplete. The sample contains around 84,000 clones, around 80% of which appear only once. The sample consisted of memory CD4+ T cells from blood. The TCR originated in an adult in good health and CMV-seronegative. The chain is built from TRBV6-5 and TRBJ1-2; 10 nucleotides agree with TRBD1. This chain's CDR3 is CASRGDRGDYGYTF. CDR3 bases: TGTGCCAGCAGGGGGGACAGGGGCGACTATGGCTACACCTTC.